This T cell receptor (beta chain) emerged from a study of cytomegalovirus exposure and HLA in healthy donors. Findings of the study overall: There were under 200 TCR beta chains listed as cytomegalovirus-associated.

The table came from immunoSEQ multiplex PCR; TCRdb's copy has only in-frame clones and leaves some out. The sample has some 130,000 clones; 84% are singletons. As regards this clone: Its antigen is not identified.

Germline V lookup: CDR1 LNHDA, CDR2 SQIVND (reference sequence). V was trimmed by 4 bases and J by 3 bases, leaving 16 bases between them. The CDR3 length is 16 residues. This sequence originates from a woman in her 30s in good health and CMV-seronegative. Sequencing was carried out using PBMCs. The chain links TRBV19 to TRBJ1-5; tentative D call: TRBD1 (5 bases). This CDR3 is CASSKEGDRPNQPQHF. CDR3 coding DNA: TGTGCCAGTAGTAAGGAGGGCGACAGACCCAATCAGCCCCAGCATTTT.